What follows is one T cell receptor beta chain and its context. Four subsets defined by CD45RA and CD27 were sorted after CD3, CD4, CD8 and live/dead staining. J was trimmed by 0 bases and V by 2 bases; bases with no gene match: 8. This CDR3 spans 17 amino acids. Germline V gene sequence: CDR1 SGHDT, CDR2 YYEEEE. This sample was included in a study of naive and memory T cell subsets. The beta constant-region primer was an equimolar mix of two oligonucleotides covering TRBC1 and TRBC2. TCRdb called the UMI-ligation and nested PCR reads again in MiXCR, with one record for every CDR3 protein. The repertoire holds 70,000 to 95,000 distinct CDR3 sequences, with about 6.5% as singletons.

The specimen was central memory CD4+ T cells from blood. The TCR originated in a human donor in good health. The genes are TRBV5-6 and TRBJ2-3, with TRBD2 identical over 8 bases. For the CDR3, the DNA is TGTGCCAGCAGCTTACGATTAGCGGGAAAGAGCACAGATACGCAGTATTTT. Residues: CASSLRLAGKSTDTQYF.